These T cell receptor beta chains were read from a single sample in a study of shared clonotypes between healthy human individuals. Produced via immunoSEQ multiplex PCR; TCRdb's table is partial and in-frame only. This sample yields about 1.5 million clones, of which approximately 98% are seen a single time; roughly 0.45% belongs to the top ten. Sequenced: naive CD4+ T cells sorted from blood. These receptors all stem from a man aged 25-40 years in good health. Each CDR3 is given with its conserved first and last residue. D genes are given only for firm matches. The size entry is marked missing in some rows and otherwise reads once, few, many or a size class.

cdr3_aa: CASRISLFYEQYF
cdr3_nt: TGTGCCAGTCGCATCTCCCTCTTTTACGAGCAGTACTTC
j_call: TRBJ2-7
d_call: -
v_call: TRBV2
clone_size: -

cdr3_aa: CASSDYGYARETQYF
cdr3_nt: TGTGCCAGCAGCGATTATGGGTATGCCCGGGAGACCCAGTACTTC
j_call: TRBJ2-5
d_call: -
v_call: TRBV2
clone_size: -

cdr3_aa: CASSRIPGQGLGETQYF
cdr3_nt: TGCGCCAGCAGCCGTATACCGGGACAGGGATTGGGGGAGACCCAGTACTTC
j_call: TRBJ2-5
d_call: TRBD1
v_call: TRBV5-1
clone_size: -

cdr3_aa: CASSFRDYGYTF
cdr3_nt: TGTGCCAGCAGTTTTCGTGACTATGGCTACACCTTC
j_call: TRBJ1-2
d_call: -
v_call: TRBV28
clone_size: -

cdr3_aa: CASSSTRSTDTQYF
cdr3_nt: TGTGCCAGCAGCTCTACGCGGAGCACAGATACGCAGTATTTT
j_call: TRBJ2-3
d_call: -
v_call: TRBV7-9
clone_size: -

cdr3_aa: CASSAPSERGDF
cdr3_nt: TGTGCCAGCAGCGCCCCTAGTGAGCGGGGGGATTTT
j_call: TRBJ2-3
d_call: TRBD2
v_call: TRBV5-4
clone_size: -

cdr3_aa: CATFPRLYEQYF
cdr3_nt: TGTGCCACCTTTCCTCGTTTATACGAGCAGTACTTC
j_call: TRBJ2-7
d_call: -
v_call: TRBV6-1
clone_size: -

cdr3_aa: CASSLASYGYTF
cdr3_nt: TGTGCCAGCAGTCTGGCTTCCTATGGCTACACCTTC
j_call: TRBJ1-2
d_call: -
v_call: TRBV5-4
clone_size: -

cdr3_aa: CASSLQGAGNTIYF
cdr3_nt: TGTGCCAGCAGCTTACAGGGTGCTGGAAACACCATATATTTT
j_call: TRBJ1-3
d_call: -
v_call: TRBV5-4
clone_size: -

cdr3_aa: CASSRAGGSNYGYTF
cdr3_nt: TGTGCCAGCAGTCGGGCGGGGGGATCTAACTATGGCTACACCTTC
j_call: TRBJ1-2
d_call: -
v_call: TRBV2
clone_size: -

cdr3_aa: CASRREVNNEQFF
cdr3_nt: TGTGCCAGCAGGCGGGAGGTCAACAATGAGCAGTTCTTC
j_call: TRBJ2-1
d_call: TRBD2
v_call: TRBV28
clone_size: -

cdr3_aa: CASSSDRGLSNQPQHF
cdr3_nt: TGTGCCAGCAGTTCGGACAGGGGCCTAAGCAATCAGCCCCAGCATTTT
j_call: TRBJ1-5
d_call: TRBD1
v_call: TRBV28
clone_size: -

cdr3_aa: CASSYVGDKTYEQYF
cdr3_nt: TGTGCCAGCAGTTATGTTGGGGACAAAACCTACGAGCAGTACTTC
j_call: TRBJ2-7
d_call: -
v_call: TRBV6-5
clone_size: once

cdr3_aa: CASSLALGQGYEQYF
cdr3_nt: TGTGCCAGCAGCTTGGCCTTGGGACAGGGATACGAGCAGTACTTC
j_call: TRBJ2-7
d_call: TRBD1
v_call: TRBV5-6
clone_size: -

cdr3_aa: CASNPGIVGDIQYF
cdr3_nt: TGTGCCAGTAATCCGGGTATTGTTGGGGACATTCAGTACTTC
j_call: TRBJ2-4
d_call: -
v_call: TRBV19
clone_size: -

cdr3_aa: CASSRQGTNYGYTF
cdr3_nt: TGTGCCAGCAGCCGACAGGGTACTAACTATGGCTACACCTTC
j_call: TRBJ1-2
d_call: TRBD1
v_call: TRBV7-2
clone_size: -

cdr3_aa: CASSILAGTDTQYF
cdr3_nt: TGTGCCAGTAGTATATTAGCGGGTACAGATACGCAGTATTTT
j_call: TRBJ2-3
d_call: TRBD2
v_call: TRBV19
clone_size: -

cdr3_aa: CASSTTYTDTQYF
cdr3_nt: TGTGCCAGTAGTACAACCTATACAGATACGCAGTATTTT
j_call: TRBJ2-3
d_call: -
v_call: TRBV19
clone_size: -

cdr3_aa: CSADKSGGDTQYF
cdr3_nt: TGCAGCGCCGACAAAAGCGGGGGAGATACGCAGTATTTT
j_call: TRBJ2-3
d_call: TRBD2
v_call: TRBV29-1
clone_size: -

cdr3_aa: CASSESIGETQYF
cdr3_nt: TGTGCCAGCAGTGAAAGTATCGGGGAGACCCAGTACTTC
j_call: TRBJ2-5
d_call: -
v_call: TRBV6-1
clone_size: -

cdr3_aa: CASSLLGSGRGGEQFF
cdr3_nt: TGTGCCAGCAGCTTACTGGGTAGCGGGAGAGGGGGTGAGCAGTTCTTC
j_call: TRBJ2-1
d_call: TRBD2
v_call: TRBV7-9
clone_size: -

cdr3_aa: CASSFSGRAGTGELFF
cdr3_nt: TGTGCCAGCAGCTTTAGCGGGAGGGCGGGCACCGGGGAGCTGTTTTTT
j_call: TRBJ2-2
d_call: TRBD2
v_call: TRBV28
clone_size: -

cdr3_aa: CASSPGGHDEYF
cdr3_nt: TGTGCCAGCAGCCCCGGGGGCCATGACGAGTATTTT
j_call: TRBJ2-3
d_call: -
v_call: TRBV28
clone_size: -

cdr3_aa: CASSNGREQFF
cdr3_nt: TGTGCCAGCAGTAACGGACGTGAGCAGTTCTTC
j_call: TRBJ2-1
d_call: -
v_call: TRBV6-5
clone_size: -

cdr3_aa: CASSLGNSITDTQYF
cdr3_nt: TGTGCTAGCAGCTTAGGAAACTCAATCACAGATACGCAGTATTTT
j_call: TRBJ2-3
d_call: -
v_call: TRBV7-7
clone_size: -

cdr3_aa: CASSLNPGHEQYF
cdr3_nt: TGTGCCAGCAGCTTAAATCCGGGTCACGAGCAGTACTTC
j_call: TRBJ2-7
d_call: -
v_call: TRBV7-2
clone_size: once

cdr3_aa: CASSVRQGEKLFF
cdr3_nt: TGTGCCAGCAGCGTCAGGCAGGGGGAAAAACTGTTTTTT
j_call: TRBJ1-4
d_call: -
v_call: TRBV9
clone_size: -

cdr3_aa: CASSLPTGLTGELFF
cdr3_nt: TGTGCCAGCAGCTTACCGACAGGGTTGACCGGGGAGCTGTTTTTT
j_call: TRBJ2-2
d_call: TRBD1
v_call: TRBV11-2
clone_size: -